What follows are 6 T cell receptor beta chains derived from one specimen sequenced in a study of response to subunit inactivated influenza vaccine. TCRdb used MiXCR to reprocess the RT-PCR reads, holding one entry per CDR3 protein. The data contain roughly 760,000 distinct CDR3 sequences, roughly 20% of them seen just once; the ten biggest clones take up roughly 10%. The input for sequencing was PBMCs from blood, taken roughly 5 days after vaccination. These receptors were taken from a man aged 45 to 65 who received an inactivated influenza vaccine.

The chain carries TRBV7-9 and TRBJ2-7; D not certain. The ends were cut back, 3 bases at V and 5 bases at J, with 14 bases in the middle. This CDR3 is built from 14 residues. Germline CDR1 is SEHNR and CDR2 is FQNEAQ (reference sequence). DNA for the CDR3: TGTGCCAGCAGCTTCGTAGGGATTTTGGACGAGCAGTACTTC. This translates into CASSFVGILDEQYF.

This clonotype appeared a few times. The rearrangement uses TRBV20-1 and TRBJ2-1; the D gene is possibly TRBD1 (5 bases). CDR1 and CDR2 from the germline V gene are DFQATT and SNEGSKA (reference sequence). V was shortened by 3 bases and J by 9 bases, with 12 bases between the two germline ends. The CDR3 runs 12 residues. The CDR3 DNA reads TGCAGTGCTAGTCCCGCAGGGCGTGAGCAGTTCTTC. Protein sequence: CSASPAGREQFF.

The chain carries TRBV20-1 and TRBJ2-1; the D gene is possibly TRBD2 (6 bases). Trimming took off 5 bases at V and 4 bases at J, with 21 bases between the two ends. The CDR3 length is 16 residues. The germline gives CDR1 DFQATT, CDR2 SNEGSKA (reference sequence). The CDR3, as DNA: TGCAGTGCTCCCTCAGGAGGGGCCCTAGCATACAATGAGCAGTTCTTC. This gives the protein CSAPSGGALAYNEQFF.

The chain uses TRBV7-9 and TRBJ1-1; D might be TRBD1 (5 bases). V was trimmed by 3 bases and J by 5 bases, leaving 13 bases between them. Germline CDR1 is SEHNR and CDR2 is FQNEAQ (reference sequence). CDR3 length: 14 amino acids. The CDR3 reads CASSFVEWGTEAFF. CDR3 DNA sequence: TGTGCCAGCAGCTTCGTCGAGTGGGGGACTGAAGCTTTCTTT. Filled out from reference TRBV7-9 and TRBJ1-1, the complete variable domain reads DTGVSQNPRHKITKRGQNVTFRCDPISEHNRLYWYRQTLGQGPEFLTYFQNEAQLEKSRLLSDRFSAERPKGSFSTLEIQRTEQGDSAMYLCASSFVEWGTEAFFGQGTRLTVV.

The chain employs TRBV29-1 and TRBJ2-1; D may be TRBD1 or TRBD2 (5 bases each). The CDR3 spans 12 residues. Trimming took off 7 bases at V and 10 bases at J, with 17 bases between the two ends. CDR1 SQVTM and CDR2 ANQGSEA come from the germline V gene. CDR3 bases: TGCAGCGCCTGGGGTCAGGGAGAGGAGCAGTTCTTC. Translation: CSAWGQGEEQFF.

This clonotype appeared a few times. The chain combines TRBV12-3 or TRBV12-4 with TRBJ2-3; 9 bases agree with TRBD2. The CDR3 length is 15 residues. V lost 3 bases and J lost 4; bases outside the gene matches: 5. The CDR3: CASSFSGRVADTQYF. CDR3 nucleotide sequence: TGTGCCAGCAGTTTTAGCGGGAGAGTTGCAGATACGCAGTATTTT.